The rows below give T cell receptor beta chains drawn from one sample of a study of follicular helper T cells after annual influenza vaccination. TCRdb's copy holds only in-frame clones and misses some; the assay was immunoSEQ multiplex PCR. The table has about 5,100 clones, approximately 89% seen once. The sequences come from CXCR5+ CD38- circulating T follicular helper cells from blood, collected 7 days after influenza vaccination. The receptors shown here come from an adult who received the influenza vaccine. Both conserved end residues are trimmed from each CDR3. Fields, in order: J gene, V gene, CDR3 protein.

j_gene: TRBJ1-1; v_gene: TRBV7-9; CDR3aa: ASSLGGQGSKPDTEAF
j_gene: TRBJ1-5; v_gene: TRBV7-8; CDR3aa: ASSPGTGGNQPQH
j_gene: TRBJ1-6; v_gene: TRBV30; CDR3aa: AWSGDPSPLH
j_gene: TRBJ1-6; v_gene: TRBV25-1; CDR3aa: ASSDRQGHNSPLH
j_gene: TRBJ2-1; v_gene: TRBV19; CDR3aa: ASRLAGGPYNEQF
j_gene: TRBJ1-5; v_gene: TRBV5-3; CDR3aa: ARSSSGTGSNQPQH
j_gene: TRBJ2-7; v_gene: TRBV6-1; CDR3aa: ASRDSFSYEQY
j_gene: TRBJ2-6; v_gene: TRBV18; CDR3aa: ASSPWGAGANVLT
j_gene: TRBJ2-1; v_gene: TRBV7-9; CDR3aa: ASSARTSGGDEQF
j_gene: TRBJ1-2; v_gene: TRBV5-1; CDR3aa: ASRTGQDYGYT
j_gene: TRBJ1-5; v_gene: TRBV19; CDR3aa: ASSQQEGNQPQH
j_gene: TRBJ2-3; v_gene: TRBV7-6; CDR3aa: ASSSPSGVGDTQY
j_gene: TRBJ2-7; v_gene: TRBV4-2; CDR3aa: ASSQVVAEASHEQY
j_gene: TRBJ2-7; v_gene: TRBV7-2; CDR3aa: ASSYRGAGPTHEQY
j_gene: TRBJ2-5; v_gene: TRBV6-4; CDR3aa: ASSDPKKIGQGGGETQY
j_gene: TRBJ1-2; v_gene: TRBV29-1; CDR3aa: SAGGQNYGYT
j_gene: TRBJ1-5; v_gene: TRBV28; CDR3aa: ASSSDRAPQH
j_gene: TRBJ2-1; v_gene: TRBV28; CDR3aa: ASKTVVAGGPSLSYNEQF
j_gene: TRBJ1-1; v_gene: TRBV2; CDR3aa: ASSEGTGNTEAF
j_gene: TRBJ2-2; v_gene: TRBV10-2; CDR3aa: AGRDFNTGELF
j_gene: TRBJ2-7; v_gene: TRBV28; CDR3aa: ASRTGTRGAYEQY
j_gene: TRBJ1-5; v_gene: TRBV5-4; CDR3aa: ASSLGGGNQPQH
j_gene: TRBJ2-1; v_gene: TRBV7-2; CDR3aa: ASSQGWGNEQF
j_gene: TRBJ2-2; v_gene: TRBV30; CDR3aa: AWTTGNTGELF
j_gene: TRBJ1-2; v_gene: TRBV18; CDR3aa: ASSLTGRGNRGSFDGYT
j_gene: TRBJ1-5; v_gene: TRBV2; CDR3aa: ASSALSSNQPQH
j_gene: TRBJ1-2; v_gene: TRBV7-9; CDR3aa: ASSRRTANYGYT
j_gene: TRBJ2-5; v_gene: TRBV6-5; CDR3aa: ASSRTGIQETQY
j_gene: TRBJ2-3; v_gene: TRBV27; CDR3aa: ATRDYRADTQY
j_gene: TRBJ2-1; v_gene: TRBV6-1; CDR3aa: ASMAGGSSYNEQF
j_gene: TRBJ2-3; v_gene: TRBV6-1; CDR3aa: ASRSRDYHTDTQY
j_gene: TRBJ2-7; v_gene: TRBV11-2; CDR3aa: ASSLDRRQGVGNEQY
j_gene: TRBJ2-2; v_gene: TRBV19; CDR3aa: ATTDRKNTGELF
j_gene: TRBJ2-1; v_gene: TRBV7-2; CDR3aa: ASSPPVRDGEQF
j_gene: TRBJ2-7; v_gene: TRBV7-2; CDR3aa: ASSLGGPYEQY
j_gene: TRBJ2-7; v_gene: TRBV2; CDR3aa: ASRPHRGSSYEQY
j_gene: TRBJ2-2; v_gene: TRBV11-1; CDR3aa: ASSILTGTGELF
j_gene: TRBJ1-5; v_gene: TRBV7-6; CDR3aa: ASSLGHNQPQH
j_gene: TRBJ1-1; v_gene: TRBV4-1; CDR3aa: ASSQDVRFTEAF
j_gene: TRBJ1-6; v_gene: TRBV19; CDR3aa: ASSSGVSYNSPLH
j_gene: TRBJ1-6; v_gene: TRBV6-5; CDR3aa: ASSRQDNSPLH
j_gene: TRBJ1-6; v_gene: TRBV9; CDR3aa: ASSLSGINNSPLH
j_gene: .; v_gene: TRBV2; CDR3aa: ASRPGLAGGSYEQY
j_gene: TRBJ2-7; v_gene: TRBV5-8; CDR3aa: ASSPGRGNSYEQY
j_gene: TRBJ1-1; v_gene: TRBV18; CDR3aa: ASSPGEVNTEAF
j_gene: TRBJ1-2; v_gene: TRBV11-2; CDR3aa: ASSVNRVTYGYT
j_gene: TRBJ1-5; v_gene: TRBV18; CDR3aa: ASSPGGTHQPQH
j_gene: TRBJ1-1; v_gene: TRBV6-1; CDR3aa: ASGTNTGWAF
j_gene: TRBJ2-3; v_gene: TRBV28; CDR3aa: ASSQGGPTDTQY
j_gene: TRBJ1-2; v_gene: TRBV6-5; CDR3aa: ASRLDRGGGYT
j_gene: TRBJ1-6; v_gene: TRBV6-5; CDR3aa: ASRRTVDNSPLH
j_gene: TRBJ2-4; v_gene: TRBV4-1; CDR3aa: ASSQDGLRGRGNIQY
j_gene: TRBJ1-6; v_gene: TRBV2; CDR3aa: ASTGVNSPLH
j_gene: TRBJ1-3; v_gene: TRBV2; CDR3aa: ASSAGGGNTIY
j_gene: TRBJ2-2; v_gene: TRBV5-1; CDR3aa: ASSLGGGGYSGELF
j_gene: TRBJ2-5; v_gene: TRBV11-2; CDR3aa: ASSLDLRPETQY
j_gene: TRBJ1-4; v_gene: TRBV2; CDR3aa: ASSQGQGSGEKLF